This passage covers 21 T cell receptor beta chains from one sample sequenced in a study of regulatory T cells. Whole-study findings and limits: In CD3G-deficient patients, conventional CD4+ T cells were enriched for hydrophobic CDR3 residues at positions 6 and 7.

Amplification used 52 TRBV primers and 13 TRBJ primers. TCRdb's copy holds only in-frame clones and misses some; the assay was immunoSEQ multiplex PCR. This sample has some 29,000 clones, with under 95% found just once. No antigen is known for these receptors. Source material: conventional CD4+ T cells sorted from blood. Every receptor here comes from a person aged 18-30 years with CD3G deficiency.

The V call is TRBV5-1, the J call TRBJ2-1; D gene unclear. CDR3 size: 15 residues. Trimming shortened V by 0 bases and J by 4 bases, and 11 bases separated the two germline ends. CDR1 SGHRS and CDR2 YFSETQ come from the germline V gene. Here the CDR3 reads CASSLGGAGYNEQFF. CDR3 DNA sequence: TGCGCCAGCAGCTTGGGAGGAGCCGGATACAATGAGCAGTTCTTC.

V usage is TRBV18 and J usage is TRBJ2-5, with 9 bases identical to TRBD2. Unmatched junction bases numbered 10, after V lost 6 bases and J lost 5 bases. Germline V gives CDR1 KGHSH, CDR2 LQKENI. CDR3 length: 15 amino acids. Here the CDR3 DNA reads TGTGCCAGCTCCTGGGGGCGGGAGGGCCCGGAGACCCAGTACTTC. The encoded protein is CASSWGREGPETQYF.

CDR3 sequence reads: CASSQVRVRGAGELFF. CDR3 bases: TGTGCCAGCAGCCAAGTGAGGGTACGGGGTGCCGGGGAGCTGTTTTTT. The chain carries TRBV14 and TRBJ2-2; D is possibly TRBD2 (5 bases). The germline gives CDR1 SGHDN, CDR2 FVKESK. CDR3 length: 16 amino acids. Trimming cost V 1 base and J 6 bases, with 15 bases left between them.

The chain employs TRBV21-1 and TRBJ2-5; the table calls TRBD2, which could not be checked here. TRBV21-1 is tagged as a pseudogene. The CDR3 runs to 13 residues. CDR3 amino acids: CASKPGVEETQYF. In nucleotides, the CDR3 is TGTGCCAGCAAGCCGGGAGTCGAAGAGACCCAGTACTTC.

This clone was detected once. V gene TRBV11-2 combines with J gene TRBJ1-1, with 7 bases matching TRBD1. The CDR3 sequence is 17 residues long. V shed 0 bases and J 4 bases; nucleotides not matched to a gene: 11. The germline CDR1 and CDR2 sequences are SGHAT and FQNNGV. For the CDR3, the DNA is TGTGCCAGCAGCTTAGATGGGTCAGGGGGAAGGGGCACTGAAGCTTTCTTT. This gives the protein CASSLDGSGGRGTEAFF.

This rearrangement joins TRBV7-9 to TRBJ1-2; 9 positions match TRBD1. The trim removed 4 bases at V and 6 bases at J, leaving 3 bases unmatched. CDR3 length: 13 amino acids. Germline V gene sequence: CDR1 SEHNR, CDR2 FQNEAQ (reference sequence). CDR3 bases: TGTGCCAGCAGCTCGGGACAGGGAGATGGCTACACCTTC. It translates to CASSSGQGDGYTF.

J is TRBJ1-5 and V is TRBV6-1; 10 bases are a match to TRBD1. V shed 8 bases, J shed 6 bases, and the junction held 7 bases outside the gene matches. Germline-derived CDR1 and CDR2 are MNHNS and SASEGT. The CDR3 is 14 amino acids. In nucleotides, the CDR3 is TGTGCCAGCGTGGGGGACAGGGGAGTTCAGCCCCAGCATTTT. It codes for CASVGDRGVQPQHF.

The CDR3 sequence is CASSLEVGNEQFF. The CDR3 DNA reads as TGTGCCAGCAGCTTAGAGGTTGGCAATGAGCAGTTCTTC. The gene calls are TRBV7-8 and TRBJ2-1; no definite D call. V dropped 1 base and J dropped 6 bases, with 7 bases sitting between them. There are 13 residues in the CDR3. Germline CDR1 and CDR2: SGHVS and FQNEAQ.

The chain carries TRBV28 and TRBJ2-4; a possible D gene is TRBD2 (6 bases). V was clipped by 5 bases and J by 7 bases, with 15 bases between them. The CDR3 extends over 14 amino acids. Germline values: CDR1 MDHEN, CDR2 SYDVKM. The DNA of the CDR3 is TGTGCCAGCAGTCCACAGGTTGGGAGGAACATTCAGTACTTC. Its protein is CASSPQVGRNIQYF.

This clone was counted a few times. The CDR3 DNA follows: TGTGCCAGTAGTAGCGAGGGGGGCACTTTGAACACTGAAGCTTTCTTT. Its translation is CASSSEGGTLNTEAFF. This chain links TRBV19 with TRBJ1-1, with D tentatively TRBD1 (6 bases). Trimming removed 4 bases from V and 0 bases from J, with 15 bases in between. The CDR3 sequence is 16 residues long. CDR1 LNHDA and CDR2 SQIVND come from the germline V gene (reference sequence).

The sample holds one count of this clone. The V and J genes are TRBV10-2 and TRBJ2-5; the match to TRBD2 covers 8 bases. This CDR3 contains 15 residues. From germline, CDR1 is WSHSY and CDR2 SAAADI. V lost 2 bases and J lost 2; bases outside the gene matches: 4. For the CDR3, the DNA is TGCGCCAGCAGTGAGAAGGAGCGGGGGCAAGAGACCCAGTACTTC. Its protein is CASSEKERGQETQYF.

The rearrangement uses TRBV20-1 and TRBJ1-1; unclear D gene. The CDR3 sequence is 11 residues long. Germline CDR1 is DFQATT and CDR2 is SNEGSKA (reference sequence). Between the trimmed V and J ends, which lost 5 bases and 1 base, there was a span of 5 bases. The CDR3 DNA follows: TGCAGTGCTTGGAAGAACACTGAAGCTTTCTTT. Its translation: CSAWKNTEAFF.

The chain links TRBV2 to TRBJ2-1; the D is unclear. Trimming took off 6 bases at V and 5 bases at J, with 8 bases between the two ends. The CDR3 runs 12 residues. Germline-derived CDR1 and CDR2 are SNHLY and FYNNEI. CDR3: CASRERDNEQFF. As DNA, the CDR3 is TGTGCCAGCAGGGAACGTGACAATGAGCAGTTCTTC.

The sample holds one count of this clone. The chain recombines TRBV6-1 with TRBJ2-3, with D possibly matching TRBD2 (6 bases). V lost 2 bases and J 6 bases, leaving 15 bases between the germline ends. The CDR3 has 15 amino acids. Germline assignment: CDR1 MNHNS and CDR2 SASEGT. The CDR3 here is CASSERAGRTDTQYF. Here the CDR3 DNA reads TGTGCCAGCAGTGAACGGGCGGGACGGACGGATACGCAGTATTTT.

The chain uses TRBV28 and TRBJ1-5; possibly TRBD1 for D (6 bases). CDR1 is MDHEN, CDR2 SYDVKM, per germline. The CDR3 totals 15 residues. Trimming removed 3 bases from V and 3 bases from J, with 12 bases in between. For the CDR3, the DNA is TGTGCCAGCAGTTTTTTACAGGGAACCAATCAGCCCCAGCATTTT. This sequence encodes CASSFLQGTNQPQHF. The full variable domain, its missing parts supplied by reference TRBV28 and TRBJ1-5, is DVKVTQSSRYLVKRTGEKVFLECVQDMDHENMFWYRQDPGLGLRLIYFSYDVKMKEKGDIPEGYSVSREKKERFSLILESASTNQTSMYLCASSFLQGTNQPQHFGDGTRLSIL.

This clone was detected once. This chain joins TRBV7-8 and TRBJ1-6, with D maybe TRBD1 (6 bases). Germline V gives CDR1 SGHVS, CDR2 FQNEAQ. This CDR3 is 17 amino acids long. Deletions cut 1 base from V and 0 bases from J, with 10 bases between. The chain's CDR3 is CASSLGRGSSYNSPLHF. The CDR3 bases are TGTGCCAGCAGCTTAGGAAGGGGGAGCTCCTATAATTCACCCCTCCACTTT.

The table lists this clone with a few counts. The junction departs from the called germline gene at one end, perhaps through a read error. The chain couples TRBV6-1 to TRBJ1-2; a possible D gene is TRBD1 (6 bases). This CDR3 has 15 amino acids. Germline CDR1 is MNHNS and CDR2 is SASEGT. The CDR3 loop reads CASREGQSRFYGYTF. The DNA for the CDR3 is TGTGCCAGCAGGGAAGGACAGTCCAGGTTCTATGGCTACACCTTC.

The chain combines TRBV7-8 with TRBJ2-1; D remains unclear. V lost 6 bases to trimming and J lost 0 bases, with 9 bases between them. The V gene's germline CDR1 is SGHVS and CDR2 FQNEAQ. This CDR3 comprises 14 residues. CDR3 coding DNA: TGTGCCAGCAGTCCCTTGAGCTCCTACAATGAGCAGTTCTTC. Protein: CASSPLSSYNEQFF.

This clone was detected once. The CDR3 spells CASSATGIGGYTF. The DNA of the CDR3 is TGTGCCAGCAGCGCGACAGGGATCGGCGGCTACACCTTC. The rearrangement uses TRBV6-1 and TRBJ1-2, with 7 bases aligning to TRBD1. The germline V gene encodes CDR1 MNHNS and CDR2 SASEGT. V gave up 6 bases and J gave up 8 bases; unmatched junction bases: 9. The CDR3 spans 13 residues.

V and J are TRBV4-1 and TRBJ2-1; 11 nucleotides line up with TRBD2. The CDR3 runs to 16 residues. Germline values: CDR1 MGHRA, CDR2 YSYEKL. Trimming removed 2 bases from V and 3 bases from J; junction bases left unmatched: 3. The CDR3 DNA reads TGCGCCAGCAGCCAACCCACTAGCGGGGGCTACAATGAGCAGTTCTTC. Residues: CASSQPTSGGYNEQFF.

The chain employs TRBV28 and TRBJ2-2; the D is unclear. Looked up from germline, CDR1 is MDHEN and CDR2 is SYDVKM. This CDR3 spans 11 amino acids. Deletions cut 5 bases from V and 3 bases from J, with 1 base between. The CDR3 DNA sequence: TGTGCCAGCAGTCACACCGGGGAGCTGTTTTTT. Amino acids: CASSHTGELFF.